The 25 T cell receptor beta chains listed next were all sequenced from one sample in a study. Produced via immunoSEQ multiplex PCR; TCRdb's table is partial and in-frame only. The profile shows about 50,000 clones, more than 80% of them singletons. The source material was PBMCs. The receptors here all came from a man aged 35 to 55 with rheumatoid arthritis.

This rearrangement joins TRBV5-1 to TRBJ1-6; TRBD1 matches at 9 bases. Looked up from germline, CDR1 is SGHRS and CDR2 is YFSETQ. J gave up 9 bases and V 0 bases, and 4 bases lay outside the gene matches. The CDR3 consists of 15 residues. In DNA form, the CDR3 reads TGCGCCAGCAGCTTGGCTCCGGGACAGGGTTCACCCCTCCACTTT. It encodes CASSLAPGQGSPLHF.

In this sample, this clone turned up once. The chain carries TRBV15 and TRBJ2-7; D might be TRBD1 (7 bases). Trimming left V 5 bases short and J 3 bases short, with 14 bases between. Germline V CDR1 and CDR2: LNHNV, YYDKDF (reference sequence). The CDR3 is 14 residues long. CDR3 protein: CATSVAGTDYEQYF. CDR3 sequence (DNA): TGTGCCACCAGCGTCGCGGGGACAGACTACGAGCAGTACTTC.

The CDR3 region is CASSPQGLSEQYF. The CDR3 bases are TGTGCCAGCTCACCACAGGGTTTAAGCGAGCAGTACTTC. This rearrangement joins TRBV18 to TRBJ2-7; D not resolved. The CDR3 contains 13 residues. The V gene's germline CDR1 is KGHSH and CDR2 LQKENI. V was clipped by 1 base and J by 6 bases, with 10 bases between them.

CDR3 DNA: TGTGCCAGCAGCTCCATTAAGCAAAATAAAGAGACCCAGTACTTC. It yields the protein CASSSIKQNKETQYF. This chain links TRBV7-2 with TRBJ2-5; no definite D call. The CDR3 runs to 15 residues. The V end lost 4 bases, the J end lost 3 bases, and 15 bases lay between the germline ends. CDR1 and CDR2 from the germline V gene are SGHTA and FQGNSA.

The V and J genes are TRBV28 and TRBJ2-5; D is unclear. The V end lost 7 bases, the J end lost 4 bases, and 7 bases lay between the germline ends. This CDR3 contains 11 residues. Germline V gives CDR1 MDHEN, CDR2 SYDVKM. The CDR3 protein is CASTLGETQYF. CDR3 DNA sequence: TGTGCCAGCACTTTGGGAGAGACCCAGTACTTC.

The rearrangement links TRBV10-3 to TRBJ1-5, with TRBD1 matching 8 bases. The V and J ends lost 2 bases and 0 bases, in that order; junction bases with no gene match: 6. Germline values: CDR1 ENHRY, CDR2 SYGVKD. There are 17 residues in the CDR3. CDR3 region: CAISETGTGYSNQPQHF. In DNA, the CDR3 is TGTGCCATCAGTGAGACTGGGACAGGCTATAGCAATCAGCCCCAGCATTTT.

The rearrangement links TRBV27 to TRBJ2-7, with D maybe TRBD2 (6 bases). The CDR3 has 14 residues. CDR1 is MNHEY, CDR2 SMNVEV, per germline (reference sequence). V lost 5 bases to trimming and J lost 1 base, with 12 bases between them. The CDR3 region is CASSGGVPSYEQYF. CDR3 nucleotides: TGTGCCAGCAGTGGCGGGGTTCCGTCCTACGAGCAGTACTTC.

This chain links TRBV5-6 with TRBJ1-1, with D maybe TRBD1 (6 bases). Trimming removed 0 bases from V and 3 bases from J, with 15 bases in between. The germline V gene has CDR1 SGHDT and CDR2 YYEEEE. There are 16 residues in the CDR3. CDR3 coding DNA: TGTGCCAGCAGCTTGGCGCAGGGGAGCCCTTACACTGAAGCTTTCTTT. It is translated as CASSLAQGSPYTEAFF.

This clone was counted once. The chain recombines TRBV3-1 (or the pseudogene TRBV3-2) with TRBJ2-1; D may be TRBD2 (6 bases). The CDR3 consists of 14 residues. Trimming took 7 bases from V and 6 from J, leaving 16 bases between them. Per the germline V gene, CDR1 is LGHDT and CDR2 is YNNKEL (reference sequence). The chain's CDR3 is CASTPGLSPNEQFF. DNA of the CDR3: TGTGCCAGCACCCCGGGACTTAGCCCCAATGAGCAGTTCTTC.

The J gene is TRBJ2-2, the V gene TRBV18, with D perhaps TRBD1 (6 bases). This CDR3 is built from 14 residues. The V end was cut by 8 bases, the J end by 7 bases, with 17 bases between. Germline V gives CDR1 KGHSH, CDR2 LQKENI. The CDR3: CASPVGAENGELFF. CDR3 nucleotides: TGTGCCAGCCCCGTGGGGGCGGAGAACGGGGAGCTGTTTTTT.

The V call is TRBV19, the J call TRBJ2-7; D uncertain. The ends were cut back, 5 bases at V and 3 bases at J, with 14 bases in the middle. Germline assignment: CDR1 LNHDA and CDR2 SQIVND (reference sequence). The CDR3 loop spans 14 amino acids. Here the CDR3 reads CASSLRPRYYEQYF. The CDR3 nucleotides read TGTGCCAGTAGTCTCCGACCCCGTTACTACGAGCAGTACTTC.

The chain combines TRBV6-4 with TRBJ2-2; the D gene is possibly TRBD2 (6 bases). CDR1 is MRHNA and CDR2 is SNTAGT in the germline V gene. Deletions cut 3 bases from V and 4 bases from J, with 9 bases between. There are 14 residues in the CDR3. DNA for the CDR3: TGTGCCAGCAGTGAGGGGAGGTTCACCGGGGAGCTGTTTTTT. Translating gives CASSEGRFTGELFF.

V and J are TRBV6-2 or TRBV6-3 and TRBJ2-5; D unresolved. Germline values: CDR1 MNHEY, CDR2 SVGEGT. V shed 6 bases and J shed 3 bases, with 14 bases lying between them. This CDR3 has 14 residues. The CDR3 protein is CASSPPQREETQYF. Written as DNA, the CDR3 is TGTGCCAGCAGCCCACCCCAAAGGGAAGAGACCCAGTACTTC.

The V call is TRBV2, the J call TRBJ2-7; the D is unclear. V shed 8 bases and J shed 3 bases, with 11 bases lying between them. The CDR3 has 12 amino acids. Germline V CDR1 and CDR2: SNHLY, FYNNEI. CDR3 loop: CASRVGNYEQYF. The DNA for the CDR3 is TGTGCCAGCCGGGTCGGCAACTACGAGCAGTACTTC.

The chain uses TRBV27 and TRBJ1-6; no clear D gene. This CDR3 is built from 14 residues. Per the germline V gene, CDR1 is MNHEY and CDR2 is SMNVEV (reference sequence). Trimming took off 2 bases at V and 5 bases at J, with 7 bases between the two ends. In DNA form, the CDR3 reads TGTGCCAGCAGTTTAGCGCAGGATAATTCACCCCTCCACTTT. Translation gives CASSLAQDNSPLHF.

The CDR3: CASSPRDRGLNTGELFF. The CDR3 DNA is TGCGCCAGCAGCCCCCGGGACAGGGGGCTTAACACCGGGGAGCTGTTTTTT. This sequence joins TRBV5-1 and TRBJ2-2, with 12 bases aligning to TRBD1. CDR1 is SGHRS, CDR2 YFSETQ, per germline. This CDR3 contains 17 residues. V dropped 4 bases and J dropped 2; count of bases not matched to a gene: 6.

V is TRBV25-1 and J is TRBJ1-6; perhaps TRBD1 as D (5 bases). The CDR3 totals 14 residues. Germline V gene lookup returns CDR1 MGHDK and CDR2 SYGVNS. Trimming cost V 5 bases and J 10 bases, with 15 bases left between them. The CDR3 nucleotides are TGTGCCAGCAGTAGGGACGGCCCTTTCTCACCCCTCCACTTT. Its protein product is CASSRDGPFSPLHF.

This sequence joins TRBV5-1 and TRBJ1-1; no reliable D call. Trimming pared 0 bases from V and 2 bases from J, leaving 5 bases between. The CDR3 contains 13 residues. Germline values: CDR1 SGHRS, CDR2 YFSETQ. CDR3 residues: CASSLETNTEAFF. DNA of the CDR3: TGCGCCAGCAGCTTGGAAACAAACACTGAAGCTTTCTTT.

This chain joins TRBV7-3 and TRBJ2-1; 12 nucleotides align to TRBD1. CDR3 length equals 15 residues. Germline V gives CDR1 SGHTA, CDR2 FQGTGA. V shed 5 bases and J 8 bases; nucleotides not matched to a gene: 7. In nucleotides, the CDR3 is TGTGCCAGCAGCCCCCGGGGGACAGGGGGCCATGAGCAGTTCTTC. Protein sequence: CASSPRGTGGHEQFF. Combining the CDR3 with reference TRBV7-3 and TRBJ2-1 gives the whole variable domain GAGVSQTPSNKVTEKGKYVELRCDPISGHTALYWYRQSLGQGPEFLIYFQGTGAADDSGLPNDRFFAVRPEGSVSTLKIQRTERGDSAVYLCASSPRGTGGHEQFFGPGTRLTVL.

J is TRBJ2-1 and V is TRBV29-1; D remains ambiguous. CDR1 SQVTM and CDR2 ANQGSEA come from the germline V gene. This CDR3 contains 15 residues. The ends were cut back, 0 bases at V and 3 bases at J, with 12 bases in the middle. CDR3 residues: CSVEDPRRSYNEQFF. CDR3 nucleotides: TGCAGCGTTGAAGATCCGCGACGGAGCTACAATGAGCAGTTCTTC.

The CDR3 protein is CASRRPNTGELFF. The CDR3 DNA is TGTGCCAGCAGAAGACCGAACACCGGGGAGCTGTTTTTT. The chain carries TRBV6-5 and TRBJ2-2; D is unresolved. Trimming removed 6 bases at V and 0 bases at J, with 5 bases between. Germline CDR1 MNHEY, CDR2 SVGAGI. There are 13 residues in the CDR3.

J is TRBJ2-3 and V is TRBV5-5; 8 bases match TRBD1. This CDR3 comprises 15 residues. With V trimmed by 3 bases and J by 0 bases, 3 bases remained unmatched. Germline V gives CDR1 SGHKS, CDR2 YYEKEE (reference sequence). Written as DNA, the CDR3 is TGTGCCAGCAGCTCCAGGGGGCCTAGCACAGATACGCAGTATTTT. It translates to CASSSRGPSTDTQYF. Looking up the rest from reference TRBV5-5 and TRBJ2-3 gives the full variable domain: DAGVTQSPTHLIKTRGQQVTLRCSPISGHKSVSWYQQVLGQGPQFIFQYYEKEERGRGNFPDRFSARQFPNYSSELNVNALLLGDSALYLCASSSRGPSTDTQYFGPGTRLTVL.

The J gene is TRBJ2-3, the V gene TRBV7-3; D is uncertain. Trimming took off 0 bases at V and 5 bases at J, with 6 bases between the two ends. Germline CDR1 and CDR2: SGHTA and FQGTGA. The length of the CDR3 is 13 residues. CDR3 sequence reads: CASSLTFQDTQYF. The CDR3 bases are TGTGCCAGCAGCTTAACGTTTCAAGATACGCAGTATTTT.

This chain links TRBV6-2 or TRBV6-3 with TRBJ2-6; D not resolved. The CDR3 is made up of 15 amino acids. V was pared by 0 bases and J by 0 bases, with 3 bases between. The germline CDR1 and CDR2 sequences are MNHEY and SVGEGT. CDR3 coding DNA: TGTGCCAGCAGTTACTCAAGCTCTGGGGCCAACGTCCTGACTTTC. It codes for CASSYSSSGANVLTF.

The V call is TRBV30, the J call TRBJ1-2; 7 bases match TRBD1. V lost 0 bases, J lost 7 bases, and 5 bases stayed unmatched. The CDR3 consists of 13 residues. Germline CDR1 is GTSNPN and CDR2 is SVGIG (reference sequence). The CDR3 DNA reads as TGTGCCTGGAGTGTTCAGGGGGTGGGTGGCTACACCTTC. Translation gives CAWSVQGVGGYTF.